A selection of T cell receptor beta chains follows, all from one sample in a study of T cells in Graves' hyperthyroidism and ophthalmopathy. TCRdb re-called the multiplex PCR reads with MiXCR, one entry per CDR3 protein. Found here are some 510,000 distinct CDR3 sequences, less than 25% of them singletons; the top ten hold around 27%. The sequencing sample was made of blood. The receptors originated from a man younger than 30 with Graves' hyperthyroidism. The CDR3 runs from the conserved cysteine through the conserved F or W. D genes are given only for firm matches. Some rows mark clone size as missing; the rest say once, few, many or name a class of expanded clone.

CDR3aa: CASRKGTGNTEAFF
CDR3nt: TGTGCCAGCAGAAAAGGGACAGGGAACACTGAAGCTTTCTTT
j_gene: TRBJ1-1
d_gene: TRBD1
v_gene: TRBV12-3/TRBV12-4
abundance: -
len: 14

CDR3aa: CASRDRGQMGYTF
CDR3nt: TGTGCCAGCCGGGACAGGGGGCAGATGGGCTACACCTTC
j_gene: TRBJ1-2
d_gene: TRBD1
v_gene: TRBV5-4
abundance: -
len: 13

CDR3aa: CASSQDSGGRLGTQYF
CDR3nt: TGCGCCAGCAGCCAAGATAGCGGGGGACGTCTCGGGACCCAGTACTTC
j_gene: TRBJ2-5
d_gene: TRBD2
v_gene: TRBV4-1
abundance: many
len: 16

CDR3aa: CAISTGGVVYEQYF
CDR3nt: TGTGCCATCAGTACAGGGGGAGTGGTCTACGAGCAGTACTTC
j_gene: TRBJ2-7
d_gene: TRBD1
v_gene: TRBV10-3
abundance: -
len: 14

CDR3aa: CASSGGRWQYGYTF
CDR3nt: TGTGCCAGCAGCGGGGGGCGATGGCAATATGGCTACACCTTC
j_gene: TRBJ1-2
d_gene: -
v_gene: TRBV6-1
abundance: -
len: 14

CDR3aa: CASSFTWGTERNAEAFF
CDR3nt: TGTGCCAGCAGTTTTACTTGGGGCACTGAACGGAACGCTGAAGCTTTCTTT
j_gene: TRBJ1-1
d_gene: -
v_gene: TRBV28
abundance: -
len: 17

CDR3aa: CAWSTQGYTGELFF
CDR3nt: TGTGCCTGGAGTACCCAGGGGTACACCGGGGAGCTGTTTTTT
j_gene: TRBJ2-2
d_gene: -
v_gene: TRBV30
abundance: many
len: 14

CDR3aa: CASSVSPRELFF
CDR3nt: TGTGCCAGCAGCGTGTCCCCCCGGGAGCTGTTTTTT
j_gene: TRBJ2-2
d_gene: -
v_gene: TRBV9
abundance: many
len: 12

CDR3aa: CASSPHTMNTEAFF
CDR3nt: TGTGCCAGCAGTCCCCACACCATGAACACTGAAGCTTTCTTT
j_gene: TRBJ1-1
d_gene: -
v_gene: TRBV6-1
abundance: few
len: 14

CDR3aa: CATQAGTIYEQYF
CDR3nt: TGTGCCACCCAAGCCGGGACTATCTACGAGCAGTACTTC
j_gene: TRBJ2-7
d_gene: TRBD2
v_gene: TRBV28
abundance: many
len: 13

CDR3aa: CASSLDQALKYF
CDR3nt: TGTGCCAGCAGTTTGGACCAGGCTCTGAAGTACTTC
j_gene: TRBJ2-7
d_gene: -
v_gene: TRBV28
abundance: -
len: 12

CDR3aa: CSARVAGTMYGYTF
CDR3nt: TGCAGTGCTAGAGTGGCAGGGACGATGTATGGCTACACCTTC
j_gene: TRBJ1-2
d_gene: -
v_gene: TRBV20-1
abundance: many
len: 14

CDR3aa: CASRQTVLNTEAFF
CDR3nt: TGTGCCAGCAGGCAGACGGTTCTGAACACTGAAGCTTTCTTT
j_gene: TRBJ1-1
d_gene: -
v_gene: TRBV2
abundance: many
len: 14

CDR3aa: CASSLSTGSGYGYTF
CDR3nt: TGCGCCAGCAGCTTGTCAACAGGGAGCGGCTATGGCTACACCTTC
j_gene: TRBJ1-2
d_gene: -
v_gene: TRBV5-1
abundance: few
len: 15

CDR3aa: CASTLLEGPFYGDTF
CDR3nt: TGTGCCAGCACCCTCTTGGAGGGGCCGTTCTATGGCGACACCTTC
j_gene: TRBJ1-2
d_gene: -
v_gene: TRBV6-1
abundance: -
len: 15

CDR3aa: CASSQETLNSGGTYEQYF
CDR3nt: TGTGCCAGCAGCCAAGAGACCCTCAATAGCGGGGGGACCTACGAGCAGTACTTC
j_gene: TRBJ2-7
d_gene: TRBD2
v_gene: TRBV3-1
abundance: -
len: 18

CDR3aa: CASSEKAGSQETQYF
CDR3nt: TGTGCCAGCAGTGAGAAGGCAGGAAGCCAAGAGACCCAGTACTTC
j_gene: TRBJ2-5
d_gene: -
v_gene: TRBV6-1
abundance: many
len: 15

CDR3aa: CASSPDPWGTDTQYF
CDR3nt: TGCGCCAGCAGCCCCGACCCCTGGGGCACAGATACGCAGTATTTT
j_gene: TRBJ2-3
d_gene: -
v_gene: TRBV4-1
abundance: many
len: 15

CDR3aa: CASSFGGDGTEAFF
CDR3nt: TGCGCCAGCAGCTTTGGGGGGGACGGCACTGAAGCTTTCTTT
j_gene: TRBJ1-1
d_gene: -
v_gene: TRBV5-1
abundance: -
len: 14

CDR3aa: CASSSPRGRSNQPQHF
CDR3nt: TGTGCCAGCAGTTCCCCCAGGGGGCGTAGCAATCAGCCCCAGCATTTT
j_gene: TRBJ1-5
d_gene: TRBD1
v_gene: TRBV28
abundance: many
len: 16

CDR3aa: CASRSDRPPYEQYF
CDR3nt: TGTGCCAGCAGATCGGACAGGCCCCCCTACGAGCAGTACTTC
j_gene: TRBJ2-7
d_gene: TRBD1
v_gene: TRBV28
abundance: many
len: 14

CDR3aa: CASSLEVTGAYGYTF
CDR3nt: TGCGCCAGCAGCTTGGAGGTGACAGGGGCCTATGGCTACACCTTC
j_gene: TRBJ1-2
d_gene: TRBD1
v_gene: TRBV5-1
abundance: few
len: 15

CDR3aa: CASSTKTRGSHEQYF
CDR3nt: TGTGCCAGCAGTACAAAAACCAGGGGATCCCACGAGCAGTACTTC
j_gene: TRBJ2-7
d_gene: -
v_gene: TRBV6-1
abundance: -
len: 15

CDR3aa: CASSPTLGLPAAFF
CDR3nt: TGTGCCAGCAGCCCTACTTTGGGCCTCCCAGCAGCTTTCTTT
j_gene: TRBJ1-1
d_gene: -
v_gene: TRBV12-3/TRBV12-4
abundance: many
len: 14

CDR3aa: CASSYSKGGQPQHF
CDR3nt: TGTGCCAGCAGTTACTCGAAAGGCGGCCAGCCCCAGCATTTT
j_gene: TRBJ1-5
d_gene: -
v_gene: TRBV6-5
abundance: many
len: 14

CDR3aa: CAWRNIVPGPFNYGYTF
CDR3nt: TGTGCCTGGAGGAACATAGTCCCGGGACCGTTTAACTATGGCTACACCTTC
j_gene: TRBJ1-2
d_gene: -
v_gene: TRBV30
abundance: -
len: 17

CDR3aa: CSARGRASREGTEAFF
CDR3nt: TGCAGTGCTAGAGGAAGGGCCAGCCGGGAGGGCACTGAAGCTTTCTTT
j_gene: TRBJ1-1
d_gene: -
v_gene: TRBV20-1
abundance: many
len: 16

CDR3aa: CASSHPSGQGNTGELFF
CDR3nt: TGTGCCAGCAGCCACCCGTCGGGACAGGGTAACACCGGGGAGCTGTTTTTT
j_gene: TRBJ2-2
d_gene: TRBD1
v_gene: TRBV12-3/TRBV12-4
abundance: few
len: 17

CDR3aa: CASSLSFNGSYEQYF
CDR3nt: TGTGCCAGCAGTTTATCGTTCAACGGTTCCTACGAGCAGTACTTC
j_gene: TRBJ2-7
d_gene: -
v_gene: TRBV27
abundance: -
len: 15

CDR3aa: CASSERQGGGQPQHF
CDR3nt: TGTGCCAGCAGTGAACGACAGGGTGGGGGTCAGCCCCAGCATTTT
j_gene: TRBJ1-5
d_gene: TRBD1
v_gene: TRBV6-1
abundance: -
len: 15

CDR3aa: CASSPGLAGAEQYF
CDR3nt: TGTGCCAGCAGTCCCGGACTAGCGGGGGCCGAGCAGTACTTC
j_gene: TRBJ2-7
d_gene: TRBD2
v_gene: TRBV6-1
abundance: -
len: 14

CDR3aa: CASSYSGPSTEAFF
CDR3nt: TGTGCCAGCAGTTACTCGGGCCCGAGCACTGAAGCTTTCTTT
j_gene: TRBJ1-1
d_gene: -
v_gene: TRBV6-5
abundance: many
len: 14

CDR3aa: CASTPLGDRYEQYF
CDR3nt: TGTGCCAGCACCCCCTTAGGGGACCGCTACGAGCAGTACTTC
j_gene: TRBJ2-7
d_gene: -
v_gene: TRBV6-2/TRBV6-3
abundance: many
len: 14

CDR3aa: CASSSTGQGFNEQYF
CDR3nt: TGTGCCAGCAGCTCTACCGGACAGGGTTTCAACGAGCAGTACTTC
j_gene: TRBJ2-7
d_gene: TRBD1
v_gene: TRBV11-2
abundance: once
len: 15

CDR3aa: CSARGLAGGSSYEQYF
CDR3nt: TGCAGTGCTAGAGGACTAGCGGGGGGAAGCTCCTACGAGCAGTACTTC
j_gene: TRBJ2-7
d_gene: TRBD2
v_gene: TRBV20-1
abundance: -
len: 16

CDR3aa: CSALRGVGETQYF
CDR3nt: TGCAGCGCCTTGAGGGGGGTGGGAGAGACCCAGTACTTC
j_gene: TRBJ2-5
d_gene: -
v_gene: TRBV29-1
abundance: many
len: 13

CDR3aa: CASSQGVGVVRGYTF
CDR3nt: TGTGCCAGCAGCCAAGGCGTCGGGGTGGTGAGAGGCTACACCTTC
j_gene: TRBJ1-2
d_gene: -
v_gene: TRBV14
abundance: many
len: 15